This entry concerns a single T cell receptor beta chain. Its antigen is not identified. These data are taken from a study of shared clonotypes between healthy human individuals. Study at large: Three plates were used per donor for CD4 naive, three for CD4 memory, two for CD8 naive and one for CD8 memory.

It was CD45RO-negative cells, positively selected for CCR7, that made up naive CD8 cells, with terminally differentiated effector memory CD45RA+ cells excluded. The method was immunoSEQ multiplex PCR; TCRdb's version includes in-frame clones alone and lacks a portion of them. The sample contains millions of clones, approximately 94% of which appear only once. Germline V gene data show CDR1 as SGDLS and CDR2 as YYNGEE. The CDR3 contains 15 residues. Trimming shortened V by 7 bases and J by 0 bases, and 14 bases separated the two germline ends. Study-wide points: Around 5% was the fraction of naive CD4 clonotypes found shared across a handful of donors. Richness estimates generally favored naive over memory subsets.

The genes are TRBV9 and TRBJ1-3; D is unclear. The sequence was obtained from a man aged 18 to 30 in good health. Some clones in this sample may be carry-over from other donors' samples. The specimen was naive CD8+ T cells from PBMCs. The CDR3 DNA sequence: TGTGCCAGCGGGGAACAAGAAGTCTCTGGAAACACCATATATTTT. This gives the protein CASGEQEVSGNTIYF. The complete variable domain, with remaining parts taken from reference TRBV9 and TRBJ1-3, reads DSGVTQTPKHLITATGQRVTLRCSPRSGDLSVYWYQQSLDQGLQFLIQYYNGEERAKGNILERFSAQQFPDLHSELNLSSLELGDSALYFCASGEQEVSGNTIYFGEGSWLTVV.